Sequencing of this T cell receptor beta chain was carried out in a study of response to subunit inactivated influenza vaccine. As for this clonotype: Antigen: not known.

The CDR3 is 16 residues long. Germline CDR1 SGHVS, CDR2 FNYEAQ. Trimming stripped 5 bases from V and 0 bases from J, with 16 bases between. TCRdb itself ran the RT-PCR reads through MiXCR, one entry per CDR3 protein. The sample lists over 450,000 distinct CDR3 sequences, over 10% occurring once. Study-wide results and caveats: It was the authors' suggestion that each seasonal influenza vaccination recruits few new T cells.

This clonotype was obtained from a man in his forties or fifties who received an inactivated influenza vaccine. This chain uses TRBV7-6 with TRBJ1-1; D gene ambiguous. This specimen consisted of PBMCs from blood, obtained more than 35 days after vaccination. DNA for the CDR3: TGTGCCAGCAGCCTAGGGAGCGGTGGCATGAACACTGAAGCTTTCTTT. It yields the protein CASSLGSGGMNTEAFF.